These T cell receptor beta chains were read from a single sample in a study of blood T cell repertoires in COVID-19. TCRdb's copy holds only in-frame clones and misses some; the assay was immunoSEQ multiplex PCR. The sample records around 180,000 clones, 88% being singletons. Sequenced material: peripheral blood. All receptors derive from a man aged 60 to 69 with acute or convalescent COVID-19. CDR3s include the opening cysteine and the closing phenylalanine or tryptophan. D genes are given only for firm matches.

j_gene | d_gene | len | v_gene | CDR3aa
TRBJ2-1 | - | 13 | TRBV7-2 | CASSFQQGGEQFF
TRBJ2-1 | TRBD2 | 15 | TRBV6-5 | CASRISGSRKNEQFF
TRBJ2-1 | TRBD1 | 16 | TRBV5-1 | CASSAGQGSSYNEQFF
TRBJ2-3 | TRBD2 | 14 | TRBV30 | CAWSLAGQRDTQYF
TRBJ2-1 | - | 15 | TRBV11-2 | CASSQISSAYNEQFF
TRBJ2-5 | - | 13 | TRBV27 | CASSLRSQETQYF
TRBJ2-2 | - | 13 | TRBV19 | CASSPGVSGELFF
TRBJ2-1 | TRBD1 | 14 | TRBV10-1 | CASSSGQSDNEQFF
TRBJ1-5 | - | 15 | TRBV7-2 | CASTSDSGSNQPQHF
TRBJ2-1 | TRBD1 | 15 | TRBV19 | CASSNPYRGRVEQFF
TRBJ2-7 | TRBD2 | 15 | TRBV5-4 | CASNSGRRGFDEQYF